These T cell receptor beta chains were read from a single sample in a study of blood T cells in healthy people across ages. TCRdb used MiXCR to reprocess the 5' RACE reads, holding one entry per CDR3 protein. This table has roughly 1.5 million distinct CDR3 sequences, under 55% appearing once. Input material: blood. These receptors were taken from a woman in her late teens or twenties in good health. Both conserved end residues are part of each CDR3. A D gene is named only where the DNA matches it firmly. Size values are once, few and many counts, or a class for expanded clones, and some rows have none.

17	TRBV7-9	TRBD2	TRBJ2-4	few	CASSLDVGRAAKNIQYF	TGTGCCAGCAGCTTAGACGTCGGGAGGGCCGCCAAAAACATTCAGTACTTC
21	TRBV5-6	.	TRBJ2-1	.	CASSHPRQGTSGLSSYNEQFF	TGTGCCAGCAGCCACCCTAGACAGGGAACGAGCGGGTTGAGCTCCTACAATGAGCAGTTCTTC
16	TRBV6-5	.	TRBJ2-3	.	CASSSQGRLRTDTQYF	TGTGCCAGCAGTTCACAAGGACGTCTCCGCACAGATACGCAGTATTTT
15	TRBV4-3	.	TRBJ1-5	once	CASSQYVDSNQPQHF	TGCGCCAGCAGCCAGTACGTGGATAGCAATCAGCCCCAGCATTTT
13	TRBV2	.	TRBJ2-4	few	CASSPYEGNIQYF	TGTGCCAGCAGCCCCTACGAGGGGAACATTCAGTACTTC
17	TRBV11-3	TRBD1	TRBJ2-1	few	CASSLTGTGVSYNEQFF	TGTGCCAGCAGCTTGACCGGGACAGGCGTCTCCTACAATGAGCAGTTCTTC
12	TRBV20-1	.	TRBJ2-3	.	CSARGVADTQYF	TGCAGTGCTAGAGGTGTCGCAGATACGCAGTATTTT
17	TRBV5-1	TRBD1	TRBJ1-1	.	CASSSRQGGRMNTEAFF	TGCGCCAGCAGCTCCCGACAGGGAGGGAGGATGAACACTGAAGCTTTCTTT
13	TRBV27	TRBD2	TRBJ2-1	.	CAISGGPDNEQFF	TGTGCCATCTCGGGGGGGCCGGACAATGAGCAGTTCTTC
13	TRBV9	.	TRBJ2-1	.	CASSVDPNNEQFF	TGTGCCAGCAGCGTAGATCCGAACAATGAGCAGTTCTTC